This TCR beta chain was captured by sequencing in a study of cytomegalovirus exposure and HLA in healthy donors. Turning to the study itself: Assignment to the Caucasian-associated ancestry cluster applied to roughly 80% of the approximately 360 genotyped donors.

Whole-study findings and limits: Rare sequences made up most TCRs, while some public TCRs were found in many donors. With high specificity and sensitivity, the classifier reportedly diagnosed cytomegalovirus status.

Germline lookup yields CDR1 SGHRS and CDR2 YFSETQ. Between the trimmed V and J ends, which lost 4 bases and 6 bases, there was a span of 16 bases. The CDR3 loop spans 15 amino acids. As for this clone: Its antigen is unknown.

Primers for the PCR totalled 60 Vbeta and 13 Jbeta. Sequencing used immunoSEQ multiplex PCR; TCRdb keeps in-frame clones, though not all of them. The repertoire has over 200,000 clones, 70% of them found once; the top ten carry 2.6%. V and J are TRBV5-1 and TRBJ1-4; perhaps TRBD1 as D (6 bases). The source of this sequence is a man in his forties or fifties in good health and CMV-seropositive. Sequenced: PBMCs. CDR3 region: CASSPLSSGDEKLFF. CDR3 sequence (DNA): TGCGCCAGCAGCCCGCTGTCCTCAGGGGATGAAAAACTGTTTTTT.